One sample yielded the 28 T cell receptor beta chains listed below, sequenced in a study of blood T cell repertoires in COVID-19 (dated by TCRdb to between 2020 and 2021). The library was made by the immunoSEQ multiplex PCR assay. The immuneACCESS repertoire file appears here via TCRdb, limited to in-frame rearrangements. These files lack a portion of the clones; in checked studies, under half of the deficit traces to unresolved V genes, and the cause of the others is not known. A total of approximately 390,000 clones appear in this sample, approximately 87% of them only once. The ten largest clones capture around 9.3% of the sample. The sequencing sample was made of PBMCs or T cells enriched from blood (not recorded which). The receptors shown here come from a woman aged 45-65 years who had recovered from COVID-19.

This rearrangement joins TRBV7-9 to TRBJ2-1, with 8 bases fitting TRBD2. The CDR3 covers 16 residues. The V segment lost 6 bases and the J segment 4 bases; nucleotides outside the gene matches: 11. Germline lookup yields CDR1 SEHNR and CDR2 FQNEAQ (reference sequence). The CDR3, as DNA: TGTGCCAGCAGTTGGGAAACGGTAGCGGGGTACAATGAGCAGTTCTTC. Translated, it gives CASSWETVAGYNEQFF.

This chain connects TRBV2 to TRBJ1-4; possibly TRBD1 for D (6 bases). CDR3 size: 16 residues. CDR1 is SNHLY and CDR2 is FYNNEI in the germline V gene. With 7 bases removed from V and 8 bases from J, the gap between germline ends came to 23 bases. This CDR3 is CASTPQGQGAGEKLFF. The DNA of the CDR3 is TGTGCCAGCACACCACAGGGCCAGGGTGCGGGCGAAAAACTGTTTTTT. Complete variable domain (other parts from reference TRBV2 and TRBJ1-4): EPEVTQTPSHQVTQMGQEVILRCVPISNHLYFYWYRQILGQKVEFLVSFYNNEISEKSEIFDDQFSVERPDGSNFTLKIRSTKLEDSAMYFCASTPQGQGAGEKLFFGSGTQLSVL.

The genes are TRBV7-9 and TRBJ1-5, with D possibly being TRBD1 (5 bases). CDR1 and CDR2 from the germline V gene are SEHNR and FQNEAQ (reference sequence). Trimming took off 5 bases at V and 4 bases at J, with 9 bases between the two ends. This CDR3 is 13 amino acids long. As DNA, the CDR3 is TGTGCCAGCAGCGGGTCAGGGAATCAGCCCCAGCATTTT. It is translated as CASSGSGNQPQHF.

CDR3 residues: CASSLRDRGINTEAFF. The CDR3 nucleotides are TGTGCCAGCAGTCTCCGGGACAGGGGGATCAACACTGAAGCTTTCTTT. This rearrangement joins TRBV6-2 or TRBV6-3 to TRBJ1-1; 11 positions match TRBD1. The CDR3 has 16 amino acids. V was clipped by 5 bases and J by 2 bases; unmatched bases: 7. Germline CDR1 is MNHEY and CDR2 is SVGEGT.

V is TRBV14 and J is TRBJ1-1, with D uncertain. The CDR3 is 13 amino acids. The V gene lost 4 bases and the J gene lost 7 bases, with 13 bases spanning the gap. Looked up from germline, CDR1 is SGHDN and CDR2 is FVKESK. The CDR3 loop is CASSRFVEGEAFF. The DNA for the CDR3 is TGTGCCAGCAGCCGGTTTGTAGAGGGTGAAGCTTTCTTT.

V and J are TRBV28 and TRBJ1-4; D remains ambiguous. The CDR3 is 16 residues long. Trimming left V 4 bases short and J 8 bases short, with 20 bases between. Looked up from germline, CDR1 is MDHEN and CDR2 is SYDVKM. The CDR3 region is CASSSLQPDMTEKLFF. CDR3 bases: TGTGCCAGCAGTTCCCTACAACCCGACATGACCGAAAAACTGTTTTTT.

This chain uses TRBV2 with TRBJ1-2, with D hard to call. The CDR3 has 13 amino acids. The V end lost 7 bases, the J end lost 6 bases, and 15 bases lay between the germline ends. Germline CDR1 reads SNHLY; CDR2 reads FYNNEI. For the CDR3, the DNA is TGTGCCAGCACCCCCTTGGGCAGAAATGGCTACACCTTC. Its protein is CASTPLGRNGYTF.

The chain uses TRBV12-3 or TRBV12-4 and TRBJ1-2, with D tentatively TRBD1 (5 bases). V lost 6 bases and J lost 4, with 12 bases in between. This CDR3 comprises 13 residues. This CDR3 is CASSHQGGYGYTF. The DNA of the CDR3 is TGTGCCAGCAGCCATCAGGGAGGCTATGGCTACACCTTC.

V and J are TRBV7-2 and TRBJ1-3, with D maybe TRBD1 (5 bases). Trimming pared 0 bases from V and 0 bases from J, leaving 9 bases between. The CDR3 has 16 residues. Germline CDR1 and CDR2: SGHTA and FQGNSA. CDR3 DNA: TGTGCCAGCAGCTTAGCGCCAGGGCGCTCTGGAAACACCATATATTTT. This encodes CASSLAPGRSGNTIYF.

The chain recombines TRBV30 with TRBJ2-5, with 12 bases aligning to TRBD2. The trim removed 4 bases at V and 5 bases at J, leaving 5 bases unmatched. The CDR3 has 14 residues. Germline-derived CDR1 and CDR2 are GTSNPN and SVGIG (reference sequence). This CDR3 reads CAWKTSGGSETQYF. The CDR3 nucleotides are TGTGCCTGGAAGACTAGCGGGGGTTCGGAGACCCAGTACTTC.

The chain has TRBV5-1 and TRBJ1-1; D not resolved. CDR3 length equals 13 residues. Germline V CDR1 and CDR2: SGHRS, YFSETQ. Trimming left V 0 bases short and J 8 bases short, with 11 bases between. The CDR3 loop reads CASSLAAGYEAFF. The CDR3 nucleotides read TGCGCCAGCAGCTTGGCCGCGGGGTACGAAGCTTTCTTT.

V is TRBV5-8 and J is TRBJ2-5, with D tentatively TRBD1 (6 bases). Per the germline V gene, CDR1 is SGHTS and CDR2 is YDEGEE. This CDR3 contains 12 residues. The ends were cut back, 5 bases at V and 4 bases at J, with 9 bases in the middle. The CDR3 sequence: CASRQQGETQYF. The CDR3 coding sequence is TGTGCCAGCAGGCAACAGGGAGAGACCCAGTACTTC.

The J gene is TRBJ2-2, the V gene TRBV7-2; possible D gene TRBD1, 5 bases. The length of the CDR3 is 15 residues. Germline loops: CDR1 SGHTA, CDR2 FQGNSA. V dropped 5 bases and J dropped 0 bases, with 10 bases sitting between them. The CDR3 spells CASSLTGSNTGELFF. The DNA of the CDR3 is TGTGCCAGCAGCCTTACAGGTTCGAACACCGGGGAGCTGTTTTTT.

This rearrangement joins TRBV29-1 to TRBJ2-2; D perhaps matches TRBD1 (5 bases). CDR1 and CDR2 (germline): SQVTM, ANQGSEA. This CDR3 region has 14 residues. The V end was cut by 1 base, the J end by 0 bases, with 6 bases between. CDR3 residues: CSVEGTSNTGELFF. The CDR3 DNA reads TGCAGCGTTGAAGGGACATCGAACACCGGGGAGCTGTTTTTT.

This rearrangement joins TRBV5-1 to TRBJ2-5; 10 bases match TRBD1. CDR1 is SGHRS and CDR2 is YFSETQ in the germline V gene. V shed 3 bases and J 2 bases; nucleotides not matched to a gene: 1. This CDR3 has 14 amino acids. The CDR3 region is CASSSGQGQETQYF. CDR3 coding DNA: TGCGCCAGCAGCTCGGGACAGGGGCAAGAGACCCAGTACTTC.

CDR3 residues: CASSVSRGAGQYF. CDR3 nucleotide sequence: TGTGCCAGCAGTGTCTCCCGGGGGGCGGGGCAGTATTTT. This chain connects TRBV25-1 to TRBJ2-3; tentatively, D is TRBD2 (7 bases). Between the trimmed V and J ends, which lost 4 bases and 11 bases, there was a span of 16 bases. The V gene's germline CDR1 is MGHDK and CDR2 SYGVNS. This CDR3 is built from 13 residues.

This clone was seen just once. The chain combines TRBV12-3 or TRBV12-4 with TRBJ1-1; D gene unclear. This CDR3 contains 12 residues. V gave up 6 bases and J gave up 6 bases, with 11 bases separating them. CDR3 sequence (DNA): TGTGCCAGCAGGAGAACGGACTCTGAAGCTTTCTTT. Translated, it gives CASRRTDSEAFF.

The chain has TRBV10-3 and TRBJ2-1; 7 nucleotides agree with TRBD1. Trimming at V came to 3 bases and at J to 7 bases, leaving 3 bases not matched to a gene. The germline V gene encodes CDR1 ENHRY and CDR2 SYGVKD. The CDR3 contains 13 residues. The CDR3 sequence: CAISDPRGNEQFF. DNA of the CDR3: TGTGCCATCAGTGATCCCAGGGGGAATGAGCAGTTCTTC.

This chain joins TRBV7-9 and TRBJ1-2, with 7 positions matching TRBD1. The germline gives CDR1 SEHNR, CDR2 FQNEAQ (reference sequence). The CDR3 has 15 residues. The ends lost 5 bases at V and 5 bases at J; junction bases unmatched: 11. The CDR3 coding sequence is TGTGCCAGCAGCGAGGGGGCAGGGGCAGGGTATGGCTACACCTTC. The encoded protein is CASSEGAGAGYGYTF.

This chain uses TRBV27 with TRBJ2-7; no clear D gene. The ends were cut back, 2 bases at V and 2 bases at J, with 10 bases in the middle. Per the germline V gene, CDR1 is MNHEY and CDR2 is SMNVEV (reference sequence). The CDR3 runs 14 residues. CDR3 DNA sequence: TGTGCCAGCAGTTTAGGGCAGACCACCTACGAGCAGTACTTC. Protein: CASSLGQTTYEQYF.

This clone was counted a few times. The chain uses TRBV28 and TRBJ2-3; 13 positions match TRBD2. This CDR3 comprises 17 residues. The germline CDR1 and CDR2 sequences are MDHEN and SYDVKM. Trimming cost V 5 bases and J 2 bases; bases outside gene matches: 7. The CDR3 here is CASSGRTSGGPTDTQYF. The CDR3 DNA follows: TGTGCCAGCAGTGGACGGACTAGCGGGGGCCCCACAGATACGCAGTATTTT.

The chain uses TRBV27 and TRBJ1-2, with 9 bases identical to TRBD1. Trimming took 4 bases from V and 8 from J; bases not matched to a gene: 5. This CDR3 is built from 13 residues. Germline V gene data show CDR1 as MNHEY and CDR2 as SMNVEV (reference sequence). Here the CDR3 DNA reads TGTGCCAGCAGTTCGGGACAGGGTGGCGGCTACACCTTC. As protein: CASSSGQGGGYTF.

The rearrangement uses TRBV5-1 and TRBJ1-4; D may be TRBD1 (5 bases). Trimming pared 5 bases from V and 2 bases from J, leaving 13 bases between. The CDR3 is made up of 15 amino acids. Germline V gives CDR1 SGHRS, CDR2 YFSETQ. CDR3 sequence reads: CASRQPGGTNEKLFF. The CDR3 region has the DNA TGCGCCAGCAGGCAACCGGGGGGTACTAATGAAAAACTGTTTTTT. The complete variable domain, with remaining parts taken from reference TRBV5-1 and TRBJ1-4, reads KAGVTQTPRYLIKTRGQQVTLSCSPISGHRSVSWYQQTPGQGLQFLFEYFSETQRNKGNFPGRFSGRQFSNSRSEMNVSTLELGDSALYLCASRQPGGTNEKLFFGSGTQLSVL.

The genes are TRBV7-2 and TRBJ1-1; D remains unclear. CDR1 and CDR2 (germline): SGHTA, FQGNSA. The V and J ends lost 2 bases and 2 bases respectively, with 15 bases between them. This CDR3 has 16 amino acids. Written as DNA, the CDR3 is TGTGCCAGCAGCTTACACGCGCCCTACCAAAACACTGAAGCTTTCTTT. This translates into CASSLHAPYQNTEAFF.

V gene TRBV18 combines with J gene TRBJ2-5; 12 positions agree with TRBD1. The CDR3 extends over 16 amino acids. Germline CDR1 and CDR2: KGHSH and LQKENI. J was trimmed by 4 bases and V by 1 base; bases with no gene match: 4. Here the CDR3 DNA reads TGTGCCAGCTCACCACGGGACAGGGGGCTCGGAGAGACCCAGTACTTC. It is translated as CASSPRDRGLGETQYF.

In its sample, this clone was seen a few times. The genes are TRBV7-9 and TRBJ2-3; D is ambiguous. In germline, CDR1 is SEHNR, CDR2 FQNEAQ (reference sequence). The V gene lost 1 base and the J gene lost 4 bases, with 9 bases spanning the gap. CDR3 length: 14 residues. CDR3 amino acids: CASSLGHPSDTQYF. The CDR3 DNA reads TGTGCCAGCAGCTTAGGGCACCCTTCAGATACGCAGTATTTT.

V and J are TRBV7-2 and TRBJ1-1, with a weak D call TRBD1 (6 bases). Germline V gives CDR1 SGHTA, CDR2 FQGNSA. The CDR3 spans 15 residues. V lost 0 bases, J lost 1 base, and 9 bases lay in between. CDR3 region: CASSLARTANTEAFF. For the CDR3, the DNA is TGTGCCAGCAGCTTAGCAAGGACAGCGAACACTGAAGCTTTCTTT.

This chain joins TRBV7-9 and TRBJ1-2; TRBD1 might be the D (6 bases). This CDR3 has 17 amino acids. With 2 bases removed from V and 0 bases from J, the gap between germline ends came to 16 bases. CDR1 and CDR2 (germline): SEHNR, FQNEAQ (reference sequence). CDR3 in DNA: TGTGCCAGCAGCTTATTCCGGGACATCCGAACTAACTATGGCTACACCTTC. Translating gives CASSLFRDIRTNYGYTF.